Following are 15 T cell receptor beta chains from one sample sequenced in a study of control samples from healthy donors and cancer patients. Clones were read by immunoSEQ multiplex PCR, and TCRdb kept only the in-frame ones, dropping some. The profile shows about 180,000 clones, around 87% of them singletons. Sequenced input: blood. The receptors stem from a woman aged 50 to 65 in good health.

This clone showed up just once. The genes are TRBV6-6 and TRBJ1-5, with 8 bases matching TRBD1. The CDR3 has 15 residues. Germline V gene data show CDR1 as MNHNY and CDR2 as SVGAGI (reference sequence). Unmatched junction bases numbered 6, after V lost 6 bases and J lost 2 bases. In nucleotides, the CDR3 is TGTGCCAGCAGGGTGGACAGGGATGGCAATCAGCCCCAGCATTTT. It is translated as CASRVDRDGNQPQHF.

The V call is TRBV25-1, the J call TRBJ1-4, with D hard to call. Trimming cost V 1 base and J 8 bases, with 8 bases left between them. The length of the CDR3 is 13 residues. CDR1 and CDR2 from the germline V gene are MGHDK and SYGVNS. The CDR3 sequence is CASSESWPEKLFF. The CDR3 region has the DNA TGTGCCAGCAGTGAATCTTGGCCCGAAAAACTGTTTTTT. Looking up the rest from reference TRBV25-1 and TRBJ1-4 gives the full variable domain: EADIYQTPRYLVIGTGKKITLECSQTMGHDKMYWYQQDPGMELHLIHYSYGVNSTEKGDLSSESTVSRIRTEHFPLTLESARPSHTSQYLCASSESWPEKLFFGSGTQLSVL.

The V gene is TRBV6-5, the J gene TRBJ1-2; D is undetermined. This CDR3 is built from 14 residues. CDR1 is MNHEY and CDR2 is SVGAGI in the germline V gene. V lost 6 bases and J lost 8, with 19 bases in between. The CDR3 DNA follows: TGTGCCAGCAGAACCCCAGGAAATATATACGGCTACACCTTC. Amino acid sequence: CASRTPGNIYGYTF.

V usage is TRBV19 and J usage is TRBJ2-1, with 11 bases that match TRBD2. The J segment lost 4 bases and the V segment lost 1 base, leaving 9 bases of the junction unmatched. The CDR3 consists of 18 residues. Germline V gene lookup returns CDR1 LNHDA and CDR2 SQIVND (reference sequence). CDR3 DNA sequence: TGTGCCAGTAGTATAGGACCTAGCGGGGGGCTCGGATACAATGAGCAGTTCTTC. Its translation is CASSIGPSGGLGYNEQFF.

The V gene is TRBV5-5, the J gene TRBJ1-5; 11 positions match TRBD1. Germline CDR1 is SGHKS and CDR2 is YYEKEE (reference sequence). The CDR3 runs 16 residues. V shed 3 bases, J shed 8 bases, and the junction held 10 bases outside the gene matches. Written as DNA, the CDR3 is TGTGCCAGCAGCTCCTATGGAGTGGGACAGGGGGAGCCCCAGCATTTT. Translation: CASSSYGVGQGEPQHF.

J is TRBJ2-3 and V is TRBV4-1; 11 nucleotides line up with TRBD2. Losses at the gene ends were 1 base for V and 2 bases for J; bases not matched to a gene: 11. The germline gives CDR1 MGHRA, CDR2 YSYEKL. The CDR3 length is 19 residues. DNA for the CDR3: TGCGCCAGCAGCCAAGGCCCTGGTAGCGGGGGGGCCTACACAGATACGCAGTATTTT. Protein product: CASSQGPGSGGAYTDTQYF.

The chain combines TRBV5-5 with TRBJ1-2, with 8 bases that match TRBD1. Trimming took 2 bases from V and 4 from J; bases not matched to a gene: 10. CDR3 size: 16 residues. Germline lookup yields CDR1 SGHKS and CDR2 YYEKEE (reference sequence). CDR3 residues: CASSLSPGQVIYGYTF. CDR3 DNA sequence: TGTGCCAGCAGCTTATCGCCGGGACAGGTGATCTATGGCTACACCTTC.

The chain couples TRBV6-5 to TRBJ1-2; D is undetermined. The CDR3 extends over 15 amino acids. The germline V and J ends were trimmed by 7 bases and 4 bases, with 19 bases remaining between them. The germline gives CDR1 MNHEY, CDR2 SVGAGI. For the CDR3, the DNA is TGTGCCAGCACTCGAACCCTGCTTTCGGGCTATGGCTACACCTTC. This codes for CASTRTLLSGYGYTF.

V and J are TRBV4-3 and TRBJ2-1; 7 bases are a match to TRBD1. Germline CDR1 reads LGHNA; CDR2 reads YSLEER. Trimming took 0 bases from V and 6 from J; bases not matched to a gene: 5. This CDR3 contains 15 residues. The CDR3 is CASSQEGGQPNEQFF. The CDR3 DNA reads as TGCGCCAGCAGCCAAGAAGGGGGACAGCCCAATGAGCAGTTCTTC.

V is TRBV27 and J is TRBJ2-1; weak D call: TRBD2 (5 bases). CDR3 length: 15 residues. In germline, CDR1 is MNHEY, CDR2 SMNVEV (reference sequence). V lost 7 bases, J lost 8 bases, and 21 bases lay in between. This CDR3 reads CASTQGGSARDEQFF. The CDR3, as DNA: TGTGCCAGCACCCAAGGAGGCTCGGCTCGTGATGAGCAGTTCTTC.

The rearrangement joins TRBV6-2 or TRBV6-3 to TRBJ2-3, with a tentative D call TRBD1 (5 bases). V lost 7 bases, J lost 2 bases, and 13 bases lay in between. The CDR3 is made up of 14 amino acids. Germline V gene data show CDR1 as MNHEY and CDR2 as SVGEGT. Here the CDR3 DNA reads TGTGCCAGCACCCCGACAGCCAACACAGATACGCAGTATTTT. This encodes CASTPTANTDTQYF.

V gene TRBV19 combines with J gene TRBJ2-3, with D possibly TRBD1 on 8 matching bases. The CDR3 is 16 amino acids. Germline assignment: CDR1 LNHDA and CDR2 SQIVND (reference sequence). V gave up 6 bases and J gave up 5 bases, with 21 bases separating them. DNA for the CDR3: TGTGCCAGTAGCCCCCAACAGGGGGGGAAAGTAGATACGCAGTATTTT. Translating it yields CASSPQQGGKVDTQYF.

The rearrangement links TRBV5-8 to TRBJ2-7; 8 nucleotides align to TRBD1. The germline gives CDR1 SGHTS, CDR2 YDEGEE. The CDR3 covers 14 residues. Losses at the gene ends were 3 bases for V and 2 bases for J; bases not matched to a gene: 4. The CDR3 here is CASSWGTGAYEQYF. The CDR3, as DNA: TGTGCCAGCAGCTGGGGGACAGGAGCCTACGAGCAGTACTTC. Variable domain in full (rest from reference TRBV5-8 and TRBJ2-7): EAGVTQSPTHLIKTRGQQATLRCSPISGHTSVYWYQQALGLGLQFLLWYDEGEERNRGNFPPRFSGRQFPNYSSELNVNALELEDSALYLCASSWGTGAYEQYFGPGTRLTVT.

The rearrangement joins TRBV11-2 to TRBJ1-4, with D unclear. The germline V and J ends were trimmed by 3 bases and 2 bases, with 7 bases remaining between them. The CDR3 runs 14 residues. Germline CDR1 and CDR2: SGHAT and FQNNGV. In DNA, the CDR3 is TGTGCCAGCAGCTTTGAGGCGACTAATGAAAAACTGTTTTTT. Translation: CASSFEATNEKLFF.

The CDR3 nucleotides are TGTGCCAGCAGTCCCCGGGTGTCTGGCTACACCTTC. Amino acids: CASSPRVSGYTF. This rearrangement joins TRBV6-6 to TRBJ1-2; D gene ambiguous. The CDR3 is 12 amino acids. Between the trimmed V and J ends, which lost 5 bases and 7 bases, there was a span of 11 bases. CDR1 and CDR2 from the germline V gene are MNHNY and SVGAGI (reference sequence).